The sequence of this T cell receptor (beta chain) was determined in a study of blood T cell repertoires in COVID-19. Study in general: Samples came from the United States, Italy and Spain, spanning acute and convalescent COVID-19. T cells, B-cell-depleted T cells, or PBMCs supplied cDNA or gDNA.

Profiling relied on immunoSEQ multiplex PCR, and the TCRdb table lists in-frame clones only, not all of them. The sample includes around 65,000 clones, 80% to 85% of them seen just once. The length of the CDR3 is 17 residues. V trimming: 3 bases; J trimming: 0 bases; junction bases outside the gene matches: 10. The germline V gene has CDR1 SGDLS and CDR2 YYNGEE. J is TRBJ2-5 and V is TRBV9; the match to TRBD2 covers 8 bases. The receptor was derived from a human donor in a cohort sampled during active COVID-19. Source material: peripheral blood. As DNA, the CDR3 is TGTGCCAGCAGCGATGAGGGCGGAGCGGGGGACCAAGAGACCCAGTACTTC. Residues: CASSDEGGAGDQETQYF.